The following is a T cell receptor (beta chain) sequence with its context. The method was immunoSEQ multiplex PCR; TCRdb's version includes in-frame clones alone and lacks a portion of them. The sample has tens of thousands of clones, around 92% seen once; the top ten hold around 2%. The source of the sample is a study of T cell changes during pregnancy in multiple sclerosis. V lost 3 bases to trimming and J lost 6 bases, with 11 bases between them. Germline V CDR1 and CDR2: KGHSH, LQKENI. CDR3 size: 14 residues. The chain uses TRBV18 and TRBJ1-4, with TRBD1 as a possible D gene (6 bases). Sequencing was performed on peripheral blood, taken in the third trimester of pregnancy. This receptor was taken from a female donor in good health, enrolled as a control in a pregnancy study. The CDR3 reads CASSPLQGHEKLFF. The CDR3 DNA follows: TGTGCCAGCTCACCTCTACAGGGACATGAAAAACTGTTTTTT.